A single sample is the source of the 29 T cell receptor beta chains below, sequenced in a study of monozygotic twins with inflammatory bowel disease. TCRdb re-called the 5' RACE reads, yielding one record per CDR3 amino acid sequence without DNA. In all, the sample yields 400,000 to 500,000 distinct CDR3 sequences. Material: blood. Source of these receptors: a human donor with ulcerative colitis or Crohn's disease, or a healthy co-twin of an affected twin (not recorded which).

The chain joins TRBV30 to TRBJ1-6; TCRdb's D call of TRBD1 is untestable without DNA. The CDR3 sequence is 14 residues long. Germline V gene lookup returns CDR1 GTSNPN and CDR2 SVGIG (reference sequence). The CDR3 here is CAWSIQGAGPPLHF.

V gene TRBV20-1 combines with J gene TRBJ2-3. Germline V gene lookup returns CDR1 DFQATT and CDR2 SNEGSKA (reference sequence). The CDR3 runs to 14 residues. Here the CDR3 reads CSATGTSSADTQYF.

CDR3 region: CASSSRLFGNTGELFF. The chain is built from TRBV3-1 and TRBJ2-2. The CDR3 runs 16 residues. Germline lookup yields CDR1 LGHDT and CDR2 YNNKEL (reference sequence). The entire variable domain, with the rest obtained from reference TRBV3-1 and TRBJ2-2, is as follows: DTAVSQTPKYLVTQMGNDKSIKCEQNLGHDTMYWYKQDSKKFLKIMFSYNNKELIINETVPNRFSPKSPDKAHLNLHINSLELGDSAVYFCASSSRLFGNTGELFFGEGSRLTVL.

The chain couples TRBV5-1 to TRBJ2-7; TCRdb calls TRBD1, which cannot be checked without DNA. Germline V gene sequence: CDR1 SGHRS, CDR2 YFSETQ. This CDR3 has 14 residues. The chain's CDR3 is CASSTSGQAYEQYF.

The chain carries TRBV4-3 and TRBJ1-2. Germline V gene data show CDR1 as LGHNA and CDR2 as YSLEER. CDR3 length: 14 amino acids. The CDR3 sequence: CASSQDRANYGYTF.

V is TRBV7-2 and J is TRBJ1-1; TCRdb's D call, TRBD1, is unchecked because there is no DNA. This CDR3 has 15 amino acids. The V gene's germline CDR1 is SGHTA and CDR2 FQGNSA. The CDR3 spells CASSLEVSRGTEAFF.

The rearrangement joins TRBV5-1 to TRBJ2-1. The CDR3 loop spans 14 amino acids. CDR1 is SGHRS, CDR2 YFSETQ, per germline. The CDR3 sequence: CASRLGAVYNEQFF.

The V gene is TRBV12-3 or TRBV12-4, the J gene TRBJ2-7; TCRdb designates TRBD2, a call that cannot be tested without DNA. This CDR3 comprises 17 residues. The chain's CDR3 is CASSLDTLGTRFREQYF.

V and J are TRBV28 and TRBJ2-4; TCRdb outputs TRBD1, but without DNA this stays unchecked. This CDR3 has 14 residues. Germline assignment: CDR1 MDHEN and CDR2 SYDVKM. Here the CDR3 reads CASTPRDRVDIQYF.

V usage is TRBV5-1 and J usage is TRBJ2-2. The CDR3 loop spans 13 amino acids. Per germline, CDR1 SGHRS and CDR2 YFSETQ. CDR3 region: CASSRTAAGELFF.

V is TRBV12-3 or TRBV12-4 and J is TRBJ2-1. The CDR3 length is 14 residues. Here the CDR3 reads CASSLSGLGNEQFF.

The genes are TRBV6-9 and TRBJ2-7; the TCRdb call, TRBD1, lacks DNA for checking. The CDR3 runs to 15 residues. Germline V gene lookup returns CDR1 MNHGY and CDR2 SVAAGI. CDR3 protein: CASSYYGQPPGEQYF.

This chain connects TRBV20-1 to TRBJ2-3; the D gene TCRdb calls, TRBD1, cannot be checked with no DNA. Germline CDR1 reads DFQATT; CDR2 reads SNEGSKA (reference sequence). The CDR3 spans 12 residues. The CDR3 is CGPKQGPDTQYF.

The chain couples TRBV19 to TRBJ2-7; TCRdb calls TRBD2, which cannot be checked without DNA. CDR3 length equals 15 residues. CDR1 and CDR2 (germline): LNHDA, SQIVND (reference sequence). CDR3 region: CASSVTSGETYEQYF.

The chain employs TRBV7-6 and TRBJ1-6; the D gene TCRdb calls, TRBD1, cannot be checked with no DNA. Germline assignment: CDR1 SGHVS and CDR2 FNYEAQ. The CDR3 has 16 residues. CDR3 region: CASSQKDHPGGSPLHF.

This chain links TRBV10-3 with TRBJ1-1. CDR3 length: 14 amino acids. The germline gives CDR1 ENHRY, CDR2 SYGVKD. The CDR3 sequence is CAIRTSYRNTEAFF.

V and J are TRBV9 and TRBJ1-5; TCRdb names TRBD1, which stays unverified in the absence of DNA. CDR1 SGDLS and CDR2 YYNGEE come from the germline V gene. The CDR3 covers 14 residues. CDR3: CASSAEGVNQPQHF.

The CDR3 is CASSRPGLEQFF. V usage is TRBV5-1 and J usage is TRBJ2-1; TCRdb's assignment of TRBD1 cannot be checked, as there is no DNA. The CDR3 contains 12 residues. CDR1 and CDR2 (germline): SGHRS, YFSETQ. Full variable domain (missing parts from reference TRBV5-1 and TRBJ2-1): KAGVTQTPRYLIKTRGQQVTLSCSPISGHRSVSWYQQTPGQGLQFLFEYFSETQRNKGNFPGRFSGRQFSNSRSEMNVSTLELGDSALYLCASSRPGLEQFFGPGTRLTVL.

This chain links TRBV7-2 with TRBJ2-1; TCRdb selects TRBD2, and the lack of DNA leaves this call unchecked. From germline, CDR1 is SGHTA and CDR2 FQGNSA. This CDR3 is 15 amino acids long. This CDR3 is CASSWTSGAANDQFF.

The gene calls are TRBV7-7 and TRBJ2-5; TCRdb lists TRBD2, though no DNA is available to test this call. CDR1 and CDR2 from the germline V gene are SSHAT and FNYEAQ (reference sequence). The CDR3 is made up of 12 amino acids. This CDR3 is CASSSGGDTQYF.

The genes are TRBV30 and TRBJ2-1; the TRBD1 assignment by TCRdb is unverifiable without DNA. Germline lookup yields CDR1 GTSNPN and CDR2 SVGIG (reference sequence). The CDR3 spans 14 residues. CDR3 residues: CAWSQGEYFNEQFF.

V is TRBV28 and J is TRBJ2-7; TCRdb's D gene call, TRBD2, goes unchecked for lack of DNA. CDR1 and CDR2 from the germline V gene are MDHEN and SYDVKM. The CDR3 has 15 residues. The CDR3: CASSPAGSYPYEQYF.

The V gene is TRBV30, the J gene TRBJ2-2. From germline, CDR1 is GTSNPN and CDR2 SVGIG (reference sequence). This CDR3 has 16 amino acids. The CDR3 reads CAWSVGQIANTGELFF.

The J gene is TRBJ2-3, the V gene TRBV29-1; TCRdb's D gene call, TRBD2, goes unchecked for lack of DNA. This CDR3 spans 14 amino acids. Germline CDR1 is SQVTM and CDR2 is ANQGSEA. The CDR3 is CSGLAGDRTDTQYF.

CDR3 protein: CSARDPLAGFETQYF. V usage is TRBV20-1 and J usage is TRBJ2-5. The CDR3 has 15 amino acids. Germline-derived CDR1 and CDR2 are DFQATT and SNEGSKA (reference sequence).

This chain connects TRBV6-1 to TRBJ1-5; TCRdb picks TRBD1, but there is no DNA to check that call. CDR3 size: 15 residues. Germline lookup yields CDR1 MNHNS and CDR2 SASEGT. The CDR3 region is CASKAGQGNNQPQHF.

The chain has TRBV29-1 and TRBJ1-1. This CDR3 is built from 13 residues. Germline-derived CDR1 and CDR2 are SQVTM and ANQGSEA. The CDR3 spells CSVAGLMNTEAFF.

The rearrangement uses TRBV3-1 and TRBJ1-2; TCRdb proposes TRBD1, but this gene call is untestable without DNA. Germline assignment: CDR1 LGHDT and CDR2 YNNKEL (reference sequence). The CDR3 spans 15 residues. The CDR3 sequence: CASSLYRDILQGYTF.

The chain carries TRBV18 and TRBJ2-3. Germline CDR1 is KGHSH and CDR2 is LQKENI. The CDR3 runs 14 residues. The CDR3 reads CASSPPAIPDTQYF.